The next 27 T cell receptor beta chains were all read from a single sample in a study of blood T cell repertoires in COVID-19. Clones were sequenced by immunoSEQ multiplex PCR, and TCRdb holds only the in-frame ones, with some missing. The data hold approximately 380,000 clones, with 85% observed a single time. Specimen: peripheral blood. The source is a woman younger than 35 with acute or convalescent COVID-19.

The chain carries TRBV5-6 and TRBJ2-7; weak D call: TRBD2 (6 bases). The germline gives CDR1 SGHDT, CDR2 YYEEEE. The V gene lost 5 bases and the J gene lost 0 bases, with 9 bases spanning the gap. This CDR3 spans 13 amino acids. The CDR3 DNA follows: TGTGCCAGCAGTTACGGGAGCTCCTACGAGCAGTACTTC. Its translation: CASSYGSSYEQYF.

This clone has just one count. The chain carries TRBV27 and TRBJ2-3; 8 bases map to TRBD2. The CDR3 consists of 15 residues. CDR1 MNHEY and CDR2 SMNVEV come from the germline V gene (reference sequence). The trim removed 5 bases at V and 7 bases at J, leaving 11 bases unmatched. The chain's CDR3 is CASSPTSGVRNTQYF. The CDR3 DNA follows: TGTGCCAGCAGTCCCACTAGCGGAGTGCGGAATACGCAGTATTTT.

This clone was counted a few times. CDR3 protein: CASSPTTGEGYGYTF. CDR3 in DNA: TGTGCCAGCTCACCCACAACCGGGGAGGGCTATGGCTACACCTTC. The V call is TRBV18, the J call TRBJ1-2; D is unresolved. CDR1 is KGHSH and CDR2 is LQKENI in the germline V gene. Trimming took off 3 bases at V and 4 bases at J, with 15 bases between the two ends. The CDR3 loop spans 15 amino acids.

The J gene is TRBJ2-1, the V gene TRBV4-2, with a weak D call TRBD1 (6 bases). Germline V gene data show CDR1 as LGHNA and CDR2 as YNFKEQ. CDR3 length equals 17 residues. The V gene lost 1 base and the J gene lost 4 bases, with 17 bases spanning the gap. The CDR3 coding sequence is TGTGCCAGCAGCCAAGGCTCCTCCACAGGGTTTTACAATGAGCAGTTCTTC. Translated: CASSQGSSTGFYNEQFF.

The chain joins TRBV5-1 to TRBJ2-7, with D perhaps matching TRBD1 (6 bases). From germline, CDR1 is SGHRS and CDR2 YFSETQ. The CDR3 covers 14 residues. The V and J ends lost 3 bases and 4 bases respectively, with 14 bases between them. The CDR3 sequence: CASSSQGTPYEQYF. CDR3 coding DNA: TGCGCCAGCAGCTCTCAGGGGACACCTTACGAGCAGTACTTC.

The chain links TRBV19 to TRBJ2-7, with D perhaps matching TRBD1 (5 bases). The CDR3 has 16 amino acids. Trimming removed 6 bases at V and 4 bases at J, with 22 bases between. From germline, CDR1 is LNHDA and CDR2 SQIVND (reference sequence). The CDR3: CASSDDDFRVGYEQYF. DNA for the CDR3: TGTGCCAGTAGCGACGACGACTTCAGGGTCGGGTACGAGCAGTACTTC.

The rearrangement links TRBV6-6 to TRBJ2-5; tentative D call: TRBD2 (5 bases). Germline CDR1 is MNHNY and CDR2 is SVGAGI (reference sequence). The V and J ends lost 6 bases and 1 base respectively, with 12 bases between them. This CDR3 has 14 residues. CDR3 in amino acids: CASSAEGLQETQYF. The CDR3 DNA reads TGTGCCAGCAGCGCTGAGGGCCTCCAAGAGACCCAGTACTTC.

A word on this clone: This may stem from a read error, because a much larger clone lies one nucleotide away. The same CDR3 also results from other DNA sequences found in this sample. This sequence joins TRBV2 and TRBJ1-5; no clear D gene. CDR1 SNHLY and CDR2 FYNNEI come from the germline V gene. V lost 1 base and J lost 4, with 5 bases in between. This CDR3 is built from 13 residues. CDR3 sequence reads: CASSEGGNQPQHF. CDR3 nucleotide sequence: TGTGCCAGCAGTGAAGGCGGGAATCAGCCCCAGCATTTT.

The chain carries TRBV28 and TRBJ2-7, with 7 positions matching TRBD2. The CDR3 runs to 16 residues. Unmatched junction bases numbered 11, after V lost 2 bases and J lost 4 bases. CDR1 MDHEN and CDR2 SYDVKM come from the germline V gene. Here the CDR3 DNA reads TGTGCCAGCAGTTTACTGTTGGGGGGGTTCGATTACGAGCAGTACTTC. Its protein is CASSLLLGGFDYEQYF. The full variable domain, completed using reference TRBV28 and TRBJ2-7, is DVKVTQSSRYLVKRTGEKVFLECVQDMDHENMFWYRQDPGLGLRLIYFSYDVKMKEKGDIPEGYSVSREKKERFSLILESASTNQTSMYLCASSLLLGGFDYEQYFGPGTRLTVT.

The chain combines TRBV10-3 with TRBJ2-3; 12 bases agree with TRBD2. Germline CDR1 is ENHRY and CDR2 is SYGVKD. CDR3 length: 16 amino acids. Unmatched junction bases numbered 3, after V lost 4 bases and J lost 1 base. CDR3 region: CAISGSSGGGTDTQYF. The CDR3 DNA is TGTGCCATCAGTGGATCTAGCGGGGGGGGCACAGATACGCAGTATTTT.

This chain connects TRBV28 to TRBJ1-6, with TRBD1 identical over 7 bases. Germline V lookup: CDR1 MDHEN, CDR2 SYDVKM. V lost 6 bases and J lost 7; bases outside the gene matches: 6. The CDR3 totals 14 residues. CDR3 DNA sequence: TGTGCCAGCAGCCTCACAGGGGCCAATTCACCCCTCCACTTT. It encodes CASSLTGANSPLHF.

V gene TRBV7-9 combines with J gene TRBJ1-3, with TRBD1 matching 9 bases. The trim removed 3 bases at V and 3 bases at J, leaving 3 bases unmatched. CDR3 length: 15 amino acids. The germline V gene has CDR1 SEHNR and CDR2 FQNEAQ (reference sequence). CDR3 bases: TGTGCCAGCAGCTTGGGACAGGGAGTTGGAAACACCATATATTTT. It translates to CASSLGQGVGNTIYF. Full variable domain (remainder filled in from reference TRBV7-9 and TRBJ1-3): DTGVSQNPRHKITKRGQNVTFRCDPISEHNRLYWYRQTLGQGPEFLTYFQNEAQLEKSRLLSDRFSAERPKGSFSTLEIQRTEQGDSAMYLCASSLGQGVGNTIYFGEGSWLTVV.

V and J are TRBV28 and TRBJ1-2; 7 nucleotides line up with TRBD1. Germline V CDR1 and CDR2: MDHEN, SYDVKM. The V gene end was trimmed by 2 bases and the J gene end by 7 bases; junction bases not matched to a gene: 7. The CDR3 covers 14 residues. The CDR3 region is CASSLAGRGSGYTF. In DNA, the CDR3 is TGTGCCAGCAGTTTAGCAGGCAGGGGGTCTGGCTACACCTTC.

This clone was detected a few times. The chain has TRBV20-1 and TRBJ1-5, with D maybe TRBD1 (6 bases). The CDR3 length is 14 residues. V lost 3 bases, J lost 6 bases, and 15 bases lay in between. Germline lookup yields CDR1 DFQATT and CDR2 SNEGSKA (reference sequence). This CDR3 reads CSASSGSGVQPQHF. The CDR3 nucleotides read TGCAGTGCTAGTTCGGGGTCAGGGGTTCAGCCCCAGCATTTT.

The chain has TRBV7-9 and TRBJ2-7; 7 nucleotides agree with TRBD1. Germline V gene lookup returns CDR1 SEHNR and CDR2 FQNEAQ (reference sequence). V lost 3 bases and J lost 1; bases outside the gene matches: 6. The CDR3 sequence is 15 residues long. The CDR3 reads CASSFPTGRSYEQYF. Written as DNA, the CDR3 is TGTGCCAGCAGCTTTCCGACAGGGCGGTCCTACGAGCAGTACTTC.

This chain joins TRBV27 and TRBJ1-3; D ambiguous. Deletions cut 5 bases from V and 0 bases from J, with 8 bases between. CDR1 and CDR2 from the germline V gene are MNHEY and SMNVEV (reference sequence). The CDR3 is made up of 14 amino acids. CDR3 in amino acids: CASSPSSSGNTIYF. In DNA form, the CDR3 reads TGTGCCAGCAGTCCATCCAGCTCTGGAAACACCATATATTTT.

The rearrangement links TRBV7-2 to TRBJ2-7, with no clear D. Trimming left V 8 bases short and J 2 bases short, with 4 bases between. This CDR3 has 10 amino acids. The germline gives CDR1 SGHTA, CDR2 FQGNSA. In DNA, the CDR3 is TGTGCCAGCGGCACCTACGAGCAGTACTTC. Encoded protein: CASGTYEQYF. Full variable domain (rest looked up from reference TRBV7-2 and TRBJ2-7): GAGVSQSPSNKVTEKGKDVELRCDPISGHTALYWYRQSLGQGLEFLIYFQGNSAPDKSGLPSDRFSAERTGGSVSTLTIQRTQQEDSAVYLCASGTYEQYFGPGTRLTVT.

The chain is built from TRBV19 and TRBJ1-5, with 7 bases fitting TRBD1. The CDR3 totals 14 residues. The germline gives CDR1 LNHDA, CDR2 SQIVND (reference sequence). V was clipped by 3 bases and J by 3 bases; unmatched bases: 2. The chain's CDR3 is CASSIGQVNQPQHF. CDR3 DNA sequence: TGTGCCAGTAGTATCGGACAGGTCAATCAGCCCCAGCATTTT. Full variable domain (outside the CDR3, taken from reference TRBV19 and TRBJ1-5): DGGITQSPKYLFRKEGQNVTLSCEQNLNHDAMYWYRQDPGQGLRLIYYSQIVNDFQKGDIAEGYSVSREKKESFPLTVTSAQKNPTAFYLCASSIGQVNQPQHFGDGTRLSIL.

The chain combines TRBV28 with TRBJ2-3; 9 nucleotides agree with TRBD2. CDR1 and CDR2 (germline): MDHEN, SYDVKM. The CDR3 has 15 residues. With 3 bases clipped from V and 6 bases from J, the junction kept 7 bases outside the gene matches. In nucleotides, the CDR3 is TGTGCCAGCAGTTTTGAGACTAGCGGCCCGGATACGCAGTATTTT. This encodes CASSFETSGPDTQYF.

The chain links TRBV28 to TRBJ1-1; D gene ambiguous. The germline V gene encodes CDR1 MDHEN and CDR2 SYDVKM. The length of the CDR3 is 13 residues. With 5 bases removed from V and 1 base from J, the gap between germline ends came to 8 bases. The CDR3, as DNA: TGTGCCAGCAGTAGAGATAAGAACACTGAAGCTTTCTTT. Protein sequence: CASSRDKNTEAFF.

J is TRBJ1-4 and V is TRBV3-1 (or the pseudogene TRBV3-2); 7 bases align to TRBD1. The CDR3 extends over 13 amino acids. V trimming: 5 bases; J trimming: 13 bases; junction bases outside the gene matches: 10. The germline CDR1 and CDR2 sequences are LGHDT and YNNKEL (reference sequence). The chain's CDR3 is CASSEEGQRGLFF. As DNA, the CDR3 is TGTGCCAGCAGCGAGGAGGGACAGAGGGGACTGTTTTTT.

The chain is built from TRBV6-5 and TRBJ2-1; 8 nucleotides match TRBD1. Trimming cost V 6 bases and J 7 bases; bases outside gene matches: 8. Germline CDR1 reads MNHEY; CDR2 reads SVGAGI. The CDR3 sequence is 14 residues long. The CDR3 sequence is CASRIVWTGNEQFF. The CDR3 coding sequence is TGTGCCAGCAGGATAGTATGGACAGGGAATGAGCAGTTCTTC.

The J gene is TRBJ2-7, the V gene TRBV28; TRBD2 might be the D (6 bases). Trimming removed 7 bases at V and 3 bases at J, with 13 bases between. The CDR3 totals 13 residues. Germline CDR1 is MDHEN and CDR2 is SYDVKM. The CDR3 DNA reads TGTGCCAGCACCTGGGGGACTTACTACGAGCAGTACTTC. This encodes CASTWGTYYEQYF. The whole variable domain, filled in from reference TRBV28 and TRBJ2-7, reads DVKVTQSSRYLVKRTGEKVFLECVQDMDHENMFWYRQDPGLGLRLIYFSYDVKMKEKGDIPEGYSVSREKKERFSLILESASTNQTSMYLCASTWGTYYEQYFGPGTRLTVT.

The chain carries TRBV11-2 and TRBJ1-4; 7 bases agree with TRBD1. The germline CDR1 and CDR2 sequences are SGHAT and FQNNGV. The V segment lost 5 bases and the J segment 4 bases; nucleotides outside the gene matches: 7. This CDR3 has 15 amino acids. This CDR3 is CASSLGDRNNEKLFF. CDR3 coding DNA: TGTGCCAGCAGCCTAGGGGACAGAAATAATGAAAAACTGTTTTTT.

V and J are TRBV12-3 or TRBV12-4 and TRBJ1-2, with D perhaps TRBD1 (6 bases). With 6 bases removed from V and 4 bases from J, the gap between germline ends came to 12 bases. The CDR3 is made up of 13 amino acids. CDR3: CASSQDSIYGYTF. The CDR3 DNA reads as TGTGCCAGCAGCCAGGACAGTATCTATGGCTACACCTTC.

This clone was recorded only once. The chain combines TRBV5-1 with TRBJ2-2, with 7 positions matching TRBD2. Germline values: CDR1 SGHRS, CDR2 YFSETQ. The CDR3 covers 16 residues. With V trimmed by 3 bases and J by 4 bases, 9 bases remained unmatched. CDR3 loop: CASSSSGTKSTGELFF. The CDR3 DNA is TGCGCCAGCAGCTCTTCCGGGACTAAGAGCACCGGGGAGCTGTTTTTT.

The J gene is TRBJ2-2, the V gene TRBV27, with 13 positions matching TRBD2. CDR3 size: 14 residues. Germline V gene lookup returns CDR1 MNHEY and CDR2 SMNVEV (reference sequence). Trimming at V came to 10 bases and at J to 5 bases, leaving 4 bases not matched to a gene. The CDR3 coding sequence is TGTGCCATCTCGACTAGCGGGAGGACCGGGGAGCTGTTTTTT. Its protein product is CAISTSGRTGELFF.